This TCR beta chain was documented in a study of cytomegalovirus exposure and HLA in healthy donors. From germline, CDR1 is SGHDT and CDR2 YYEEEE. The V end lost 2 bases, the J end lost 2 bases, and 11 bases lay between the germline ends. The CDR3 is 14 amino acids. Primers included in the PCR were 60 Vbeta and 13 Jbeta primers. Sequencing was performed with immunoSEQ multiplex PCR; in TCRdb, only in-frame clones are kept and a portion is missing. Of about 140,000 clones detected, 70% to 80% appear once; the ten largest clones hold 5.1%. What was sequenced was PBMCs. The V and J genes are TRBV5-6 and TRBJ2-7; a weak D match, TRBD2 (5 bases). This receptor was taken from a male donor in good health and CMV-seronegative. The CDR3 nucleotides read TGTGCCAGCAGCTTTACCGGGAACCCCTACGAGCAGTACTTC. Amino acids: CASSFTGNPYEQYF.